This T cell receptor (beta chain) derives from a study of cytomegalovirus exposure and HLA in healthy donors. Notes on the study in general: A later analysis reportedly identified an Asian-associated ancestry cluster as carrying fewer N-insertions than the roughly 700-donor mean. Within an earlier analysis, most TCR beta V segments proved productive either about 87% or about 30% of the time.

Worth noting for this clone: Antigen unknown.

PCR involved 60 Vbeta and 13 Jbeta primers. Method: immunoSEQ multiplex PCR; TCRdb's copy keeps in-frame clones and lacks some. The repertoire holds 100,000 to 150,000 clones, with about 80% as singletons. CDR1 GTSNPN and CDR2 SVGIG come from the germline V gene (reference sequence). Trimming shortened V by 4 bases and J by 2 bases, and 10 bases separated the two germline ends. The CDR3 runs 13 residues. The sequenced sample consisted of PBMCs. The gene calls are TRBV30 and TRBJ2-3; a possible D gene is TRBD1 (5 bases). The TCR was taken from a woman aged 50 to 60 in good health and CMV-seronegative. This CDR3 is CAWNRRTTDTQYF. In DNA form, the CDR3 reads TGTGCCTGGAACAGGCGGACCACAGATACGCAGTATTTT.